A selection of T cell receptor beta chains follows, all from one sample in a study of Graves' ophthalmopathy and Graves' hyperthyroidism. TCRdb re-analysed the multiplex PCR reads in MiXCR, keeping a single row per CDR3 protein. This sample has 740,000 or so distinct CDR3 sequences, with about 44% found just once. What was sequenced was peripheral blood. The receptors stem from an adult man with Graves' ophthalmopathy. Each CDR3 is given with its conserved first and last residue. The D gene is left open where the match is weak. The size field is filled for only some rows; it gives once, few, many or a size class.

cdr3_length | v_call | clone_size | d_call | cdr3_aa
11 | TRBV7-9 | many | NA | CASSLISGYTF
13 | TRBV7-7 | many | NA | CASSPQLAAEAFF
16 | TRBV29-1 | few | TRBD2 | CSVSAGGLAASYEQYF
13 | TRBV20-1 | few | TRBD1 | CSARGTGQETQYF
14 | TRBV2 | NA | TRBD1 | CASSGWTGEETQYF
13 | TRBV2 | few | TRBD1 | CASSPGQGPEQYF
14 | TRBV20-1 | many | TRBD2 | CSAWPGLDIYEQYF
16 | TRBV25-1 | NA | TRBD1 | CASRRTGGANTGELFF
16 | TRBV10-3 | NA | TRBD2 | CAISRTSGDDEDTQYF
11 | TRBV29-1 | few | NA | CSQELNTEAFF
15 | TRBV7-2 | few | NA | CASSFWGGHQETQYF
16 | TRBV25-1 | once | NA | CASSFLGQTTNEKLFF
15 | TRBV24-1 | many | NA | CATSDSAVNQETQYF
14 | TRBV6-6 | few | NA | CASRIPGLDHEQYF
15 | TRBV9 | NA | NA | CASSQDLAGWTPLHF
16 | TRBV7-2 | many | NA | CASSTQRLGTQETQYF
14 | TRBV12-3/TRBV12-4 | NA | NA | CASTQGQRNYGYTF
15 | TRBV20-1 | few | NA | CSARGAKNSNQPQHF
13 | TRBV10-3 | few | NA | CASRSDLRGTQYF
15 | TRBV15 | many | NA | CATSRSTQGGTEAFF
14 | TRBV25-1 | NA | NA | CASRVRAGANVLTF
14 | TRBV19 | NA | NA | CDSTKLTGNTEAFF
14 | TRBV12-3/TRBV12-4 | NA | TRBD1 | CASSLVQGAHEQYF
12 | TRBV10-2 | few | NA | CASSYSIGEQYF
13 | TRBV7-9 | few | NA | CASRIWSNYGYTF
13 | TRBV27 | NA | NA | CASSLTSRYEQYF
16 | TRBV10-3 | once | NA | CASSHRAQRLDSPLHF
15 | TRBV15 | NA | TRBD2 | CATSRTSGAGETQYF
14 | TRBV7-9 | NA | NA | CASSPTGRRNTIYF
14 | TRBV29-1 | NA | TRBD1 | CSVVRGGQGGDYTF
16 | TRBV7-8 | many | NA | CASSLDRARVNTEAFF
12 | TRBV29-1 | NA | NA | CSLEAVTYEQYF
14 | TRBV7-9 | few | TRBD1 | CATATGAFFQTQYF
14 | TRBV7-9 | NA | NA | CVSSLAAGVYGYIF
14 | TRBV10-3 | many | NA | CASRWQGANSPLHF
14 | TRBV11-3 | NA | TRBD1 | CASSSTQGASEQYF
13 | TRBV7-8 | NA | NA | CASSPKGNTEAFF
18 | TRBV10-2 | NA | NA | CASSDPDTETRFNEKLVF
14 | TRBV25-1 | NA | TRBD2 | CASSATSSQGELFF
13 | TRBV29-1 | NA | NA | CSPLTGRDTEAFF
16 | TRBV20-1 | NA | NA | CSASSLQQSGANVLTF
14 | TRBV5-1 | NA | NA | CASSLVGGNYEQYF
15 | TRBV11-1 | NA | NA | CASSVSAGTNTEAFF
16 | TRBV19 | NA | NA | CASRGRMMGALETQYF
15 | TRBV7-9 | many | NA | CASSPTGGVNTEAFF